This T cell receptor beta chain was obtained from a study of technical replicates of blood from a few donors. Profiled with immunoSEQ multiplex PCR; TCRdb holds only in-frame clones, not every one. The repertoire holds tens of thousands of clones, with around 94% as singletons. CDR3 length equals 15 residues. Germline V gives CDR1 SGHNT, CDR2 YYREEE (reference sequence). The ends lost 3 bases at V and 3 bases at J; junction bases unmatched: 6. The sequencing sample was made of T cells isolated from PBMCs. This chain connects TRBV5-4 to TRBJ1-1; 9 nucleotides agree with TRBD1. The TCR was taken from a human donor in good health. The CDR3, as DNA: TGTGCCAGCAGCTCTTACAGGGGGCGAGACACTGAAGCTTTCTTT. As protein: CASSSYRGRDTEAFF.